A selection of T cell receptor beta chains follows, all from one sample in a study of cytomegalovirus exposure and HLA in healthy donors. Data came from immunoSEQ multiplex PCR; TCRdb stores just in-frame clones and leaves some out. In total, the table holds roughly 120,000 clones. Sequenced sample: PBMCs. The source is a man aged 40-49 years in good health and CMV-seronegative. The CDR3 runs from the conserved cysteine through the conserved F or W. A D gene is named only where the DNA matches it firmly.

d_gene: TRBD1
v_gene: TRBV11-3
len: 15
j_gene: TRBJ2-7
CDR3nt: TGTGCCAGCAGCGTCCGGGACAGGGAAGTAGGCGAGCAGTACTTC
CDR3aa: CASSVRDREVGEQYF

d_gene: .
v_gene: TRBV5-1
len: 18
j_gene: TRBJ2-7
CDR3nt: TGCGCCAGCAGCTTAACAGAGACCACCGGGACCGCGGGGTACGAGCAGTACTTC
CDR3aa: CASSLTETTGTAGYEQYF

d_gene: .
v_gene: TRBV5-1
len: 13
j_gene: TRBJ2-3
CDR3nt: TGCGCCAGCAGCTTGGCAGGGGCAGATACGCAGTATTTT
CDR3aa: CASSLAGADTQYF

d_gene: .
v_gene: TRBV11-1
len: 14
j_gene: TRBJ1-5
CDR3nt: TGTGCCAGCAGCCCTACAGGGTCGGGCCAGCCCCAGCATTTT
CDR3aa: CASSPTGSGQPQHF

d_gene: .
v_gene: TRBV28
len: 15
j_gene: TRBJ2-7
CDR3nt: TGTGCCAGCAGTATGGACAGGCCCCAGGAGCGGGCGCAGTACTTC
CDR3aa: CASSMDRPQERAQYF

d_gene: .
v_gene: TRBV5-5
len: 15
j_gene: TRBJ2-2
CDR3nt: TGTGCCAGCAGCGTCGAAACAGGCAACACCGGGGAGCTGTTTTTT
CDR3aa: CASSVETGNTGELFF

d_gene: TRBD1
v_gene: TRBV9
len: 16
j_gene: TRBJ2-1
CDR3nt: TGTGCCAGCAGCGCCGCGGGACAGGGCTCATTCCTCGAGCAGTTCTTC
CDR3aa: CASSAAGQGSFLEQFF

d_gene: .
v_gene: TRBV2
len: 14
j_gene: TRBJ2-7
CDR3nt: TGTGCCAGCAGTGTAAGGGCGGGACCCTACGAGCAGTACTTC
CDR3aa: CASSVRAGPYEQYF

d_gene: .
v_gene: TRBV7-3
len: 22
j_gene: TRBJ2-6
CDR3nt: TGTGCCAGCAGCTTACCCGCGGCGGAGCGGGTGGTGGATTACTCTGGGGCCAACGTCCTGACTTTC
CDR3aa: CASSLPAAERVVDYSGANVLTF

d_gene: .
v_gene: TRBV28
len: 13
j_gene: TRBJ1-1
CDR3nt: TGTGCCAGCCGTTACCGGGGTCACACTGAAGCTTTCTTT
CDR3aa: CASRYRGHTEAFF

d_gene: TRBD1
v_gene: TRBV18
len: 17
j_gene: TRBJ1-1
CDR3nt: TGTGCCAGCTCACCTTTCGGGACAGGTTCAATGAACACTGAAGCTTTCTTT
CDR3aa: CASSPFGTGSMNTEAFF

d_gene: TRBD2
v_gene: TRBV28
len: 16
j_gene: TRBJ2-1
CDR3nt: TGTGCCAGCAGTTCCTTCATTGGGGCGGGGGGGTATGAGCAGTTCTTC
CDR3aa: CASSSFIGAGGYEQFF

d_gene: TRBD1
v_gene: TRBV6-6
len: 14
j_gene: TRBJ1-4
CDR3nt: TGTGCCAGCAGTTACATCAGGGGGCCTGAAAAACTGTTTTTT
CDR3aa: CASSYIRGPEKLFF

d_gene: TRBD2
v_gene: TRBV6-6
len: 16
j_gene: TRBJ2-7
CDR3nt: TGTGCCAGCAGTAACGCCCCCGGGACTAGCGGCTACGAGCAGTACTTC
CDR3aa: CASSNAPGTSGYEQYF

d_gene: TRBD1
v_gene: TRBV6-6
len: 12
j_gene: TRBJ1-4
CDR3nt: TGTGCCAGCAGGCAGGGGACAGGGAAACTGTTTTTT
CDR3aa: CASRQGTGKLFF

d_gene: .
v_gene: TRBV10-2
len: 15
j_gene: TRBJ2-2
CDR3nt: TGCGCCAGTAGAGAGGGGGGGAGAACGTCCGGGGAGCTGTTTTTT
CDR3aa: CASREGGRTSGELFF

d_gene: .
v_gene: TRBV6-5
len: 13
j_gene: TRBJ2-7
CDR3nt: TGTGCCAGCAGTTACTCGCGGGATAGGTTGCAGTACTTC
CDR3aa: CASSYSRDRLQYF

d_gene: .
v_gene: TRBV11-2
len: 15
j_gene: TRBJ1-2
CDR3nt: TGTGCCAGCAGCTCCCTGGGACAACTTAACTATGGCTACACCTTC
CDR3aa: CASSSLGQLNYGYTF

d_gene: .
v_gene: TRBV5-1
len: 16
j_gene: TRBJ1-5
CDR3nt: TGCGCCAGCAGCCCAACAGGGATCTTTGGCAATCAGCCCCAGCATTTT
CDR3aa: CASSPTGIFGNQPQHF

d_gene: .
v_gene: TRBV6-5
len: 13
j_gene: TRBJ2-7
CDR3nt: TGTGCCAGCAGTGCGCCAGGCTCCTACGAGCAGTACTTC
CDR3aa: CASSAPGSYEQYF

d_gene: .
v_gene: TRBV21-1
len: 15
j_gene: TRBJ2-7
CDR3nt: TGTGCCAGCAGCAAAAGGACTAGCGGTACCTACGAGCAGTACTTC
CDR3aa: CASSKRTSGTYEQYF

d_gene: TRBD2
v_gene: TRBV6-5
len: 15
j_gene: TRBJ2-1
CDR3nt: TGTGCCAGCAGTTCCCCCGGGACTAGCAACAATGAGCAGTTCTTC
CDR3aa: CASSSPGTSNNEQFF

d_gene: TRBD1
v_gene: TRBV7-2
len: 15
j_gene: TRBJ2-2
CDR3nt: TGTGCCAGCAGCGCAATGACAGGGGGGTCCGGGGAGCTGTTTTTT
CDR3aa: CASSAMTGGSGELFF

d_gene: .
v_gene: TRBV5-1
len: 16
j_gene: TRBJ2-2
CDR3nt: TGCGCCAGCAGCTTGGTCCCAGGGGTGAACACCGGGGAGCTGTTTTTT
CDR3aa: CASSLVPGVNTGELFF

d_gene: TRBD2
v_gene: TRBV28
len: 15
j_gene: TRBJ2-7
CDR3nt: TGTGCCAGCAGCCCCCCGGGACTAGCGAGTCACGAGCAGTACTTC
CDR3aa: CASSPPGLASHEQYF

d_gene: TRBD2
v_gene: TRBV28
len: 14
j_gene: TRBJ2-7
CDR3nt: TGTGCCAGCAGTGAACTAGCGGGACGTTACGAGCAGTACTTC
CDR3aa: CASSELAGRYEQYF

d_gene: .
v_gene: TRBV2
len: 15
j_gene: TRBJ2-7
CDR3nt: TGTGCCAGCAGTGACCCTAGCGTACGCTCCTACGAGCAGTACTTC
CDR3aa: CASSDPSVRSYEQYF

d_gene: TRBD2
v_gene: TRBV7-2
len: 13
j_gene: TRBJ2-1
CDR3nt: TGTGCCAGCAGCGGCGCGGGAGGGAATGAGCAGTTCTTC
CDR3aa: CASSGAGGNEQFF

d_gene: TRBD2
v_gene: TRBV5-4
len: 15
j_gene: TRBJ2-7
CDR3nt: TGTGCCAGCAGCTTTCCGGGACTAGCGGGTGTCGAGCAGTACTTC
CDR3aa: CASSFPGLAGVEQYF

d_gene: TRBD1
v_gene: TRBV5-1
len: 14
j_gene: TRBJ2-7
CDR3nt: TGCGCCAGCAGCTCCAGGGACAGCGCCTACGAGCAGTACTTC
CDR3aa: CASSSRDSAYEQYF

d_gene: TRBD1
v_gene: TRBV5-6
len: 15
j_gene: TRBJ2-7
CDR3nt: TGTGCCAGCAGCTTGGGGGGACAGGGGGCGCACGAGCAGTACTTC
CDR3aa: CASSLGGQGAHEQYF

d_gene: .
v_gene: TRBV5-6
len: 17
j_gene: TRBJ2-3
CDR3nt: TGTGCCAGCAGCTTACGGATCGGGGGAGCTAGCACAGATACGCAGTATTTT
CDR3aa: CASSLRIGGASTDTQYF

d_gene: .
v_gene: TRBV9
len: 14
j_gene: TRBJ1-2
CDR3nt: TGTGCCAGCAGCGTAAGGGGGTCTAACTATGGCTACACCTTC
CDR3aa: CASSVRGSNYGYTF

d_gene: TRBD2
v_gene: TRBV5-1
len: 13
j_gene: TRBJ2-3
CDR3nt: TGCGCCAGCGGTTCGGGAGGATCAGATACGCAGTATTTT
CDR3aa: CASGSGGSDTQYF

d_gene: TRBD2
v_gene: TRBV7-3
len: 14
j_gene: TRBJ2-3
CDR3nt: TGTGCCAGCAGCTCCGGGACTAGTATAAATACGCAGTATTTT
CDR3aa: CASSSGTSINTQYF

d_gene: TRBD1
v_gene: TRBV19
len: 13
j_gene: TRBJ1-4
CDR3nt: TGTGCCAGTAGTGCTACAGGGGTCGAAAAACTGTTTTTT
CDR3aa: CASSATGVEKLFF

d_gene: TRBD1
v_gene: TRBV4-1
len: 16
j_gene: TRBJ1-2
CDR3nt: TGCGCCAGCAGCTCCTCCGAGGGGGCGCGAAACTATGGCTACACCTTC
CDR3aa: CASSSSEGARNYGYTF

d_gene: .
v_gene: TRBV14
len: 19
j_gene: TRBJ2-2
CDR3nt: TGTGCCAGCAGCCAAGATTTGAAATCGGGTAGTCTGGTCACCGGGGAGCTGTTTTTT
CDR3aa: CASSQDLKSGSLVTGELFF

d_gene: TRBD1
v_gene: TRBV7-9
len: 15
j_gene: TRBJ1-5
CDR3nt: TGTGCCAGCAGCTTAGGGACAGGGGGCAATCAGCCCCAGCATTTT
CDR3aa: CASSLGTGGNQPQHF

d_gene: .
v_gene: TRBV2
len: 13
j_gene: TRBJ1-2
CDR3nt: TGTGCCAGCAGCAGGGGACCTAACTATGGCTACACCTTC
CDR3aa: CASSRGPNYGYTF